This T cell receptor beta chain stems from a study of blood T cells in healthy people across ages. This CDR3 spans 15 amino acids. Trimming took 1 base from V and 6 from J, leaving 14 bases between them. CDR1 and CDR2 (germline): LGHDT, YNNKEL (reference sequence). Study-level findings and limits: Versus aged donors, long-lived donors had higher diversity and more naive CD4+ cells.

A J-beta primer mix and a sample-barcoded 5' primer were used in a second PCR of roughly 6 to 12 cycles. TCRdb itself ran the 5' RACE reads through MiXCR, one entry per CDR3 protein. The sample holds hundreds of thousands of distinct CDR3 sequences, about 30% seen once. The table lists this clonotype with many counts. As yet, its antigen is unknown. The clonotype originates from an elderly woman in good health. The material sequenced was blood. The chain employs TRBV3-1 and TRBJ2-3, with D possibly matching TRBD1 (6 bases). The chain's CDR3 is CASSQGTGSTDTQYF. CDR3 DNA sequence: TGTGCCAGCAGCCAAGGCACAGGGAGTACCGATACGCAGTATTTT.